This entry describes one T cell receptor (beta chain). No antigen is known for it. Profiled with immunoSEQ multiplex PCR; TCRdb holds only in-frame clones, not every one. Found here are some 93,000 clones, 85% to 90% of them singletons; the top ten hold 9% to 13%. The data belong to a study of T cell responses to AZD1222 COVID-19 vaccine. V lost 4 bases, J lost 0 bases, and 10 bases stayed unmatched. The V gene's germline CDR1 is LGHNA and CDR2 YNFKEQ. The CDR3 length is 18 residues. General study findings and limits: Clonal diversity was possibly underestimated; the donors were predominantly white British and more often female. Spike-specific TCRs gained breadth and depth after people received two AZD1222 doses.

The sequence was obtained from an adult who received the AZD1222 COVID-19 vaccine. The chain uses TRBV4-2 and TRBJ2-4, with 9 bases lining up with TRBD1. The sequencing used peripheral blood, collected 28 days after the second AZD1222 dose. The CDR3 reads CASSPPGTGNGAKNIQYF. The CDR3 DNA reads TGTGCCAGCAGCCCTCCCGGGACAGGGAACGGAGCCAAAAACATTCAGTACTTC.